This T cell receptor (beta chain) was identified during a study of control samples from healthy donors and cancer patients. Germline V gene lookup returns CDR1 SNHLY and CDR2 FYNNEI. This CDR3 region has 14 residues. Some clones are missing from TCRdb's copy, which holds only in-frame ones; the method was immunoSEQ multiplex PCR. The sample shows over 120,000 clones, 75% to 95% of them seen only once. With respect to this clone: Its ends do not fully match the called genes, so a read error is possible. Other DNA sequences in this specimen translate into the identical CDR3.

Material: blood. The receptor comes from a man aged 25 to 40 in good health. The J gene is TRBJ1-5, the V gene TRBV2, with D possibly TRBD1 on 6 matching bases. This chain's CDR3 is CASSERGWNQPQHF. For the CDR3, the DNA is TGCGCCAGCAGTGAAAGGGGGTGGAATCAGCCCCAGCATTTT.